These 8 T cell receptor beta chains share one sample of origin, sequenced in a study of vaccination effects on CD4 cells after COVID-19. Generated by immunoSEQ multiplex PCR, the TCRdb table keeps only in-frame clones and is missing some. The sample consists of around 30,000 clones, approximately 80% of them appearing once. No antigen has been identified for these receptors. Antigen-specific CD4+ T cells were first expanded with viral peptide pools by the ViraFEST assay and only then sequenced. Cells that had been cultured for 9 to 10 days were the source of isolated CD4+ T cells. Between March and December 2020, the person had a SARS-CoV-2 infection that PCR confirmed. The input for sequencing was CD4+ T cells from PBMCs cultured with HCoV-NL63 spike peptides, taken before COVID-19 vaccination. All receptors derive from a human donor who had a prior SARS-CoV-2 infection.

The chain carries TRBV28 and TRBJ1-1; 9 bases match TRBD1. The CDR3 is 15 amino acids. V gave up 6 bases and J gave up 4 bases; unmatched junction bases: 9. The V gene's germline CDR1 is MDHEN and CDR2 SYDVKM. The CDR3 region has the DNA TGTGCCAGCAGCCCGGACAGGGGATATCGCACTGAAGCTTTCTTT. Protein: CASSPDRGYRTEAFF. The complete variable domain, with remaining parts taken from reference TRBV28 and TRBJ1-1, reads DVKVTQSSRYLVKRTGEKVFLECVQDMDHENMFWYRQDPGLGLRLIYFSYDVKMKEKGDIPEGYSVSREKKERFSLILESASTNQTSMYLCASSPDRGYRTEAFFGQGTRLTVV.

V gene TRBV5-8 combines with J gene TRBJ2-1; D is perhaps TRBD2 (5 bases). CDR1 and CDR2 (germline): SGHTS, YDEGEE. V lost 1 base and J lost 0, with 8 bases in between. The CDR3 has 15 amino acids. CDR3 sequence: CASSLLGSSYNEQFF. The CDR3 DNA reads as TGTGCCAGCAGCTTGCTGGGGAGCTCCTACAATGAGCAGTTCTTC.

This clone has just one count. V and J are TRBV14 and TRBJ1-2; no clear D. Germline CDR1 and CDR2: SGHDN and FVKESK. V dropped 1 base and J dropped 5 bases, with 5 bases sitting between them. CDR3 length: 12 amino acids. In DNA, the CDR3 is TGTGCCAGCAGCCAAGCGAGATATGGCTACACCTTC. This encodes CASSQARYGYTF.

This chain connects TRBV2 to TRBJ1-6; TRBD1 is a possible D gene (5 bases). The ends were cut back, 2 bases at V and 11 bases at J, with 16 bases in the middle. The CDR3 runs to 15 residues. Germline loops: CDR1 SNHLY, CDR2 FYNNEI. The DNA of the CDR3 is TGTGCCAGCAGTGAACTTTCAGGGAGTTTGACACCCCTCCACTTT. Translation gives CASSELSGSLTPLHF.

The chain employs TRBV30 and TRBJ2-7; either TRBD1 or TRBD2 may fit D (5 bases each). Trimming shortened V by 0 bases and J by 5 bases, and 8 bases separated the two germline ends. This CDR3 comprises 12 residues. Germline lookup yields CDR1 GTSNPN and CDR2 SVGIG (reference sequence). CDR3 sequence (DNA): TGTGCCTGGAGTGTCCTGGGGGACGAGCAGTACTTC. Translating gives CAWSVLGDEQYF.

The genes are TRBV2 and TRBJ2-5; 10 positions agree with TRBD2. V gave up 6 bases and J gave up 10 bases; unmatched junction bases: 8. From germline, CDR1 is SNHLY and CDR2 FYNNEI. This CDR3 region has 13 residues. The CDR3 region is CASRTGLAGDQYF. As DNA, the CDR3 is TGTGCCAGCAGGACCGGGCTAGCGGGAGACCAGTACTTC.

By sample share, this clone is large (0.1 to 1%). The genes are TRBV30 and TRBJ2-4; 8 nucleotides align to TRBD1. This CDR3 has 16 residues. Germline V gives CDR1 GTSNPN, CDR2 SVGIG (reference sequence). The trim removed 3 bases at V and 1 base at J, leaving 8 bases unmatched. CDR3 sequence reads: CAWSTGQGLAKNIQYF. CDR3 nucleotides: TGTGCCTGGAGCACCGGACAGGGTCTTGCCAAAAACATTCAGTACTTC. Drawing the rest from reference TRBV30 and TRBJ2-4, the complete variable domain is SQTIHQWPATLVQPVGSPLSLECTVEGTSNPNLYWYRQAAGRGLQLLFYSVGIGQISSEVPQNLSASRPQDRQFILSSKKLLLSDSGFYLCAWSTGQGLAKNIQYFGAGTRLSVL.

This clone occurred once. This rearrangement joins TRBV3-1 (or the pseudogene TRBV3-2) to TRBJ2-5; tentative D call: TRBD2 (6 bases). With 4 bases removed from V and 5 bases from J, the gap between germline ends came to 14 bases. This CDR3 has 14 amino acids. CDR1 and CDR2 from the germline V gene are LGHDT and YNNKEL (reference sequence). CDR3 bases: TGTGCCAGCAGCCGGAGGGAATTCCGGGAGACCCAGTACTTC. This gives the protein CASSRREFRETQYF.